The rows below give T cell receptor beta chains drawn from one sample of a study of blood T cells in healthy people across ages. From the 5' RACE reads, TCRdb called clonotypes with MiXCR, one entry per CDR3 protein. The table lists around 1,100,000 distinct CDR3 sequences, 35% to 40% of them singletons, with about an eighth in the top ten. Specimen: blood. The receptors stem from a man younger than 35 in good health. The CDR3 runs from the conserved cysteine through the conserved F or W. Fields, in order: V gene, J gene, CDR3 protein.

V gene: TRBV14
J gene: TRBJ1-2
CDR3 protein: CASSQGAGDHGYTF

V gene: TRBV20-1
J gene: TRBJ1-5
CDR3 protein: CSTSQGAAYQPQHF

V gene: TRBV15
J gene: TRBJ1-1
CDR3 protein: CATSGVGPGGSEAFF

V gene: TRBV29-1
J gene: TRBJ2-5
CDR3 protein: CSVEVPEWTSGGEETQYF

V gene: TRBV12-3/TRBV12-4
J gene: TRBJ2-6
CDR3 protein: CASSLARSSGANVLTF

V gene: TRBV12-3/TRBV12-4
J gene: TRBJ2-7
CDR3 protein: CASSPGTASEQYF

V gene: TRBV4-1
J gene: TRBJ2-3
CDR3 protein: CASSQRYLRDRSSTDTQYF

V gene: TRBV4-2
J gene: TRBJ2-1
CDR3 protein: CASSQAQGASYEQFF

V gene: TRBV19
J gene: TRBJ1-4
CDR3 protein: CASIQGGNEKLFF

V gene: TRBV27
J gene: TRBJ1-2
CDR3 protein: CASSANLAGGYTF

V gene: TRBV20-1
J gene: TRBJ1-3
CDR3 protein: CSASRPGQSSGNTIYF

V gene: TRBV7-2
J gene: TRBJ1-1
CDR3 protein: CASLTRGGGTEAFF

V gene: TRBV12-3/TRBV12-4
J gene: TRBJ2-1
CDR3 protein: CASSRTSHNEQFF

V gene: TRBV4-2
J gene: NA
CDR3 protein: CASSPLAGYQETQFF

V gene: TRBV9
J gene: TRBJ1-2
CDR3 protein: CASSLEVSNYGYTF

V gene: TRBV6-5
J gene: TRBJ2-7
CDR3 protein: CASSLESAPYEQYF

V gene: TRBV20-1
J gene: TRBJ2-3
CDR3 protein: CSARNALAWADTQYF

V gene: TRBV11-2
J gene: TRBJ2-4
CDR3 protein: CASSPGGRNIQYF

V gene: TRBV29-1
J gene: TRBJ2-5
CDR3 protein: CSLGEETQYF

V gene: TRBV4-3
J gene: TRBJ1-1
CDR3 protein: CASSQGHGGSTEAFF

V gene: TRBV10-3
J gene: NA
CDR3 protein: CAISGSGRGGTQYF

V gene: TRBV20-1
J gene: TRBJ1-2
CDR3 protein: CSAYTTGTESYGYTF

V gene: TRBV28
J gene: TRBJ1-5
CDR3 protein: CASSLGDRNSNQPQHF

V gene: TRBV20-1
J gene: TRBJ1-5
CDR3 protein: CSARDAARRTGSNQPQHF

V gene: TRBV4-3
J gene: TRBJ1-2
CDR3 protein: CASSQDSSTRHGYTF

V gene: TRBV12-3/TRBV12-4
J gene: TRBJ1-2
CDR3 protein: CASSLASLAGEVRYGYTF

V gene: TRBV29-1
J gene: TRBJ2-1
CDR3 protein: CSGDSYNEQFF

V gene: TRBV2
J gene: TRBJ2-3
CDR3 protein: CASAGDTDTQYF

V gene: TRBV4-3
J gene: TRBJ1-4
CDR3 protein: CASSPETGNLEKLFF